Following are 2 T cell receptor beta chains from one sample sequenced in a study of OX40 agonist ivuxolimab in advanced cancers. Data came from immunoSEQ multiplex PCR; TCRdb stores just in-frame clones and leaves some out. The sample shows roughly 60,000 clones, around 88% of them seen only once. This specimen consisted of CD4+ or CD8+ T cells sorted from blood, obtained in a trial of the OX40 agonist ivuxolimab. The receptors shown here come from an adult with an advanced solid tumor such as melanoma, head and neck, liver or kidney cancer.

This chain links TRBV18 with TRBJ2-2; unclear D gene. The CDR3 spans 13 residues. The germline V gene has CDR1 KGHSH and CDR2 LQKENI. V was clipped by 6 bases and J by 7 bases, with 12 bases between them. In DNA, the CDR3 is TGTGCCAGCTCCGGAAACATGAACGGGGAGCTGTTTTTT. This sequence encodes CASSGNMNGELFF.

The chain combines TRBV5-6 with TRBJ1-1, with D possibly matching TRBD1 (5 bases). The CDR3 spans 14 residues. Trimming cost V 2 bases and J 1 base, with 9 bases left between them. From germline, CDR1 is SGHDT and CDR2 YYEEEE. CDR3 amino acids: CASSLLTANTEAFF. The CDR3 DNA reads as TGTGCCAGCAGCTTACTGACAGCGAACACTGAAGCTTTCTTT.